A selection of T cell receptor beta chains follows, all from one sample in a study of T cell responses to AZD1222 COVID-19 vaccine. The method was immunoSEQ multiplex PCR; TCRdb's version includes in-frame clones alone and lacks a portion of them. The sample yields about 140,000 clones, approximately 86% seen once. The sequencing here drew on peripheral blood, taken on day 0 of AZD1222 vaccination. The receptors here all came from an adult in good health. Each CDR3 is given with its conserved first and last residue. The D gene is left open where the match is weak. Clone size, where shown, is once, few, many, or a class for clones that have expanded.

CDR3 length: 16
clone size: NA
D gene: TRBD2
V gene: TRBV4-2
J gene: TRBJ2-3
CDR3 protein: CASSLVAGGGTDTQYF
CDR3 DNA: TGTGCCAGCAGCCTTGTAGCGGGAGGTGGCACAGATACGCAGTATTTT

CDR3 length: 21
clone size: NA
D gene: TRBD2
V gene: TRBV28
J gene: TRBJ2-7
CDR3 protein: CASSKPDARLAGAWNIHEQYF
CDR3 DNA: TGTGCCAGCAGTAAACCTGACGCCAGACTAGCGGGAGCCTGGAATATCCACGAGCAGTACTTC

CDR3 length: 15
clone size: few
D gene: TRBD1
V gene: TRBV5-1
J gene: TRBJ1-2
CDR3 protein: CASSFDRAFNYGYTF
CDR3 DNA: TGCGCCAGCAGCTTCGACAGGGCCTTTAACTATGGCTACACCTTC

CDR3 length: 13
clone size: NA
D gene: NA
V gene: TRBV30
J gene: TRBJ1-5
CDR3 protein: CAWSPGDDQPQHF
CDR3 DNA: TGTGCCTGGAGCCCCGGGGACGATCAGCCCCAGCATTTT

CDR3 length: 15
clone size: few
D gene: TRBD1
V gene: TRBV7-2
J gene: TRBJ1-2
CDR3 protein: CASSLGQGRAKGYTF
CDR3 DNA: TGTGCCAGCAGCTTAGGACAGGGAAGGGCAAAAGGCTACACCTTC

CDR3 length: 16
clone size: NA
D gene: NA
V gene: TRBV4-1
J gene: TRBJ1-3
CDR3 protein: CASSQGPTDVGNTIYF
CDR3 DNA: TGCGCCAGCAGCCAAGGACCCACGGACGTTGGAAACACCATATATTTT

CDR3 length: 16
clone size: once
D gene: TRBD2
V gene: TRBV5-8
J gene: TRBJ2-1
CDR3 protein: CASSSYSGRLYNEQFF
CDR3 DNA: TGTGCCAGCAGCTCCTATAGCGGGAGGCTATACAATGAGCAGTTCTTC

CDR3 length: 15
clone size: NA
D gene: TRBD2
V gene: TRBV27
J gene: TRBJ2-1
CDR3 protein: CASSFGTSGHNEQFF
CDR3 DNA: TGTGCCAGCAGTTTTGGGACTAGCGGCCACAATGAGCAGTTCTTC

CDR3 length: 14
clone size: NA
D gene: NA
V gene: TRBV5-1
J gene: TRBJ1-2
CDR3 protein: CASSLTGIRDRYTF
CDR3 DNA: TGCGCCAGCAGCTTGACAGGAATCAGGGATCGCTACACCTTC

CDR3 length: 15
clone size: NA
D gene: NA
V gene: TRBV4-3
J gene: TRBJ1-2
CDR3 protein: CASSQGQELGYGYTF
CDR3 DNA: TGCGCCAGCAGCCAAGGTCAGGAGCTCGGCTATGGCTACACCTTC

CDR3 length: 11
clone size: NA
D gene: NA
V gene: TRBV20-1
J gene: TRBJ2-3
CDR3 protein: CSASLTDTQYF
CDR3 DNA: TGCAGTGCCAGTCTGACAGATACGCAGTATTTT

CDR3 length: 13
clone size: once
D gene: TRBD1
V gene: TRBV5-6
J gene: TRBJ1-3
CDR3 protein: CATRQGSGNTIYF
CDR3 DNA: TGTGCCACCAGACAGGGCTCTGGAAACACCATATATTTT

CDR3 length: 13
clone size: NA
D gene: NA
V gene: TRBV5-6
J gene: TRBJ1-5
CDR3 protein: CASSRGGTGPQHF
CDR3 DNA: TGTGCCAGCAGCCGGGGAGGGACCGGGCCCCAGCATTTT

CDR3 length: 16
clone size: NA
D gene: NA
V gene: TRBV19
J gene: TRBJ1-2
CDR3 protein: CASTPRLTVQNYGYTF
CDR3 DNA: TGTGCCAGTACGCCCCGGTTGACAGTGCAAAACTATGGCTACACCTTC

CDR3 length: 15
clone size: few
D gene: NA
V gene: TRBV25-1
J gene: TRBJ1-2
CDR3 protein: CASSESGGLNYGYTF
CDR3 DNA: TGTGCCAGCAGTGAATCGGGGGGCCTTAACTATGGCTACACCTTC

CDR3 length: 14
clone size: NA
D gene: TRBD1
V gene: TRBV27
J gene: TRBJ1-1
CDR3 protein: CASSLSGQVGEAFF
CDR3 DNA: TGTGCCAGCAGTTTGAGTGGACAGGTGGGTGAAGCTTTCTTT

CDR3 length: 16
clone size: NA
D gene: NA
V gene: TRBV7-8
J gene: TRBJ2-5
CDR3 protein: CASRIRRAGGQETQYF
CDR3 DNA: TGTGCCAGCAGGATTCGGAGGGCAGGGGGGCAAGAGACCCAGTACTTC

CDR3 length: 13
clone size: few
D gene: TRBD2
V gene: TRBV3-1/TRBV3-2
J gene: TRBJ2-7
CDR3 protein: CASSQGLAGEQYF
CDR3 DNA: TGTGCCAGCAGCCAGGGACTAGCAGGCGAGCAGTACTTC

CDR3 length: 15
clone size: NA
D gene: TRBD2
V gene: TRBV2
J gene: TRBJ2-3
CDR3 protein: CASSKLAGLTDTQYF
CDR3 DNA: TGTGCCAGCAGTAAACTAGCGGGGCTCACAGATACGCAGTATTTT

CDR3 length: 12
clone size: NA
D gene: NA
V gene: TRBV2
J gene: TRBJ1-1
CDR3 protein: CASSVPIPEAFF
CDR3 DNA: TGTGCCAGCAGTGTCCCGATCCCTGAAGCTTTCTTT

CDR3 length: 14
clone size: NA
D gene: TRBD2
V gene: TRBV2
J gene: TRBJ2-7
CDR3 protein: CASSGTSGFSEQYF
CDR3 DNA: TGTGCCAGCAGTGGGACTAGCGGGTTCTCTGAGCAGTACTTC

CDR3 length: 16
clone size: NA
D gene: TRBD1
V gene: TRBV6-2/TRBV6-3
J gene: TRBJ1-1
CDR3 protein: CASSYMRSGGNTEAFF
CDR3 DNA: TGTGCCAGCAGTTACATGCGGTCAGGGGGAAACACTGAAGCTTTCTTT

CDR3 length: 17
clone size: NA
D gene: NA
V gene: TRBV19
J gene: TRBJ1-3
CDR3 protein: CASTNPPGRFPGNTIYF
CDR3 DNA: TGTGCCAGTACCAACCCCCCGGGGCGTTTTCCGGGAAACACCATATATTTT

CDR3 length: 12
clone size: few
D gene: NA
V gene: TRBV7-2
J gene: TRBJ2-7
CDR3 protein: CASSLISHEQYF
CDR3 DNA: TGTGCCAGCAGCTTAATCAGCCACGAGCAGTACTTC

CDR3 length: 12
clone size: NA
D gene: NA
V gene: TRBV7-9
J gene: TRBJ1-1
CDR3 protein: CASSFRVDEAFF
CDR3 DNA: TGTGCCAGCAGTTTTAGGGTGGACGAAGCTTTCTTT

CDR3 length: 14
clone size: once
D gene: NA
V gene: TRBV7-2
J gene: TRBJ1-3
CDR3 protein: CASSLAGFGNTIYF
CDR3 DNA: TGTGCCAGCAGCTTAGCAGGCTTTGGAAACACCATATATTTT

CDR3 length: 13
clone size: once
D gene: TRBD1
V gene: TRBV19
J gene: TRBJ1-1
CDR3 protein: CASSSTGDTEAFF
CDR3 DNA: TGTGCCAGTAGTTCGACAGGGGACACTGAAGCTTTCTTT

CDR3 length: 13
clone size: NA
D gene: TRBD1
V gene: TRBV13
J gene: TRBJ1-1
CDR3 protein: CASSWDRAEKAFF
CDR3 DNA: TGTGCCAGCAGCTGGGACAGGGCTGAAAAAGCTTTCTTT

CDR3 length: 13
clone size: NA
D gene: NA
V gene: TRBV19
J gene: TRBJ2-7
CDR3 protein: CASSRLDSSEQYF
CDR3 DNA: TGTGCCAGTAGTCGATTGGACTCATCCGAGCAGTACTTC

CDR3 length: 15
clone size: once
D gene: NA
V gene: TRBV21-1
J gene: TRBJ2-1
CDR3 protein: CASVKSGTLFPEQFF
CDR3 DNA: TGTGCCAGCGTCAAATCCGGGACTTTGTTCCCTGAGCAGTTCTTC

CDR3 length: 13
clone size: once
D gene: NA
V gene: TRBV29-1
J gene: TRBJ2-7
CDR3 protein: CSARTPSSYEQYF
CDR3 DNA: TGCAGCGCTAGGACGCCTAGCTCCTACGAGCAGTACTTC

CDR3 length: 15
clone size: NA
D gene: TRBD1
V gene: TRBV18
J gene: TRBJ2-7
CDR3 protein: CASSPRTGSDYEQYF
CDR3 DNA: TGTGCCAGCTCACCCAGGACAGGTTCCGACTACGAGCAGTACTTC

CDR3 length: 17
clone size: NA
D gene: TRBD2
V gene: TRBV11-2
J gene: TRBJ2-1
CDR3 protein: CASSLGLGREGRNEQFF
CDR3 DNA: TGTGCCAGCAGCTTAGGATTAGGGCGGGAGGGCCGCAATGAGCAGTTCTTC

CDR3 length: 15
clone size: NA
D gene: NA
V gene: TRBV28
J gene: TRBJ1-4
CDR3 protein: CASSSNSRPNEKLFF
CDR3 DNA: TGTGCCAGCAGTTCCAACAGCCGGCCGAATGAAAAACTGTTTTTT

CDR3 length: 17
clone size: NA
D gene: NA
V gene: TRBV4-2
J gene: TRBJ1-1
CDR3 protein: CASSQDRAGLMNTEAFF
CDR3 DNA: TGTGCCAGCAGCCAAGATCGGGCAGGACTCATGAACACTGAAGCTTTCTTT

CDR3 length: 13
clone size: NA
D gene: NA
V gene: TRBV4-2
J gene: TRBJ1-4
CDR3 protein: CASRYEHNEKLFF
CDR3 DNA: TGTGCCAGCAGATACGAGCATAATGAAAAACTGTTTTTT

CDR3 length: 21
clone size: NA
D gene: TRBD2
V gene: TRBV27
J gene: TRBJ2-3
CDR3 protein: CASSLGLLAGGPPGGTDTQYF
CDR3 DNA: TGTGCCAGCAGTCTAGGGCTACTAGCGGGAGGTCCCCCCGGTGGCACAGATACGCAGTATTTT

CDR3 length: 12
clone size: NA
D gene: NA
V gene: TRBV10-3
J gene: TRBJ1-1
CDR3 protein: CAISEPESEAFF
CDR3 DNA: TGTGCCATCAGCGAGCCCGAATCTGAAGCTTTCTTT

CDR3 length: 15
clone size: NA
D gene: NA
V gene: TRBV28
J gene: TRBJ1-5
CDR3 protein: CASSPLNAPHQPQHF
CDR3 DNA: TGTGCCAGCAGTCCATTAAACGCCCCGCATCAGCCCCAGCATTTT

CDR3 length: 13
clone size: once
D gene: TRBD2
V gene: TRBV11-3
J gene: TRBJ2-5
CDR3 protein: CASTPSGMETQYF
CDR3 DNA: TGTGCCAGTACACCTAGCGGGATGGAGACCCAGTACTTC

CDR3 length: 13
clone size: NA
D gene: NA
V gene: TRBV7-7
J gene: TRBJ2-2
CDR3 protein: CASTDPNTGELFF
CDR3 DNA: TGTGCCAGCACCGACCCGAACACCGGGGAGCTGTTTTTT

CDR3 length: 13
clone size: NA
D gene: TRBD1
V gene: TRBV28
J gene: TRBJ1-2
CDR3 protein: CASSFLNRGGYTF
CDR3 DNA: TGTGCCAGCAGTTTCCTAAACAGGGGCGGCTACACCTTC

CDR3 length: 13
clone size: NA
D gene: NA
V gene: TRBV7-9
J gene: TRBJ1-2
CDR3 protein: CASSPKTGIDYTF
CDR3 DNA: TGTGCCAGCAGCCCGAAGACGGGGATAGACTACACCTTC

CDR3 length: 13
clone size: NA
D gene: TRBD1
V gene: TRBV29-1
J gene: TRBJ1-5
CDR3 protein: CSVETGASQPQHF
CDR3 DNA: TGCAGCGTCGAGACAGGGGCGAGTCAGCCCCAGCATTTT

CDR3 length: 17
clone size: NA
D gene: NA
V gene: TRBV7-9
J gene: TRBJ1-2
CDR3 protein: CASSLGSGFPPNYGYTF
CDR3 DNA: TGTGCCAGCAGCTTAGGGTCAGGGTTTCCTCCTAACTATGGCTACACCTTC

CDR3 length: 15
clone size: NA
D gene: NA
V gene: TRBV15
J gene: TRBJ2-7
CDR3 protein: CATSRDSVTSYEQYF
CDR3 DNA: TGTGCCACCAGCAGAGATTCGGTCACCTCCTACGAGCAGTACTTC

CDR3 length: 14
clone size: NA
D gene: NA
V gene: TRBV3-1/TRBV3-2
J gene: TRBJ1-3
CDR3 protein: CASSQGAEGNTIYF
CDR3 DNA: TGTGCCAGCAGCCAAGGGGCAGAAGGAAACACCATATATTTT

CDR3 length: 17
clone size: few
D gene: TRBD1
V gene: TRBV4-2
J gene: TRBJ1-3
CDR3 protein: CASSQAPDRISGNTIYF
CDR3 DNA: TGTGCCAGCAGCCAAGCCCCGGACAGGATCTCTGGAAACACCATATATTTT

CDR3 length: 14
clone size: NA
D gene: TRBD2
V gene: TRBV5-1
J gene: TRBJ2-1
CDR3 protein: CASSSGLASGEQFF
CDR3 DNA: TGCGCCAGCAGCTCGGGACTAGCTTCTGGTGAGCAGTTCTTC

CDR3 length: 15
clone size: NA
D gene: TRBD1
V gene: TRBV2
J gene: TRBJ2-5
CDR3 protein: CASREQGAPRETQYF
CDR3 DNA: TGTGCCAGCAGGGAACAGGGGGCGCCCCGGGAGACCCAGTACTTC

CDR3 length: 15
clone size: NA
D gene: NA
V gene: TRBV5-1
J gene: TRBJ1-1
CDR3 protein: CASSLGGEHNTEAFF
CDR3 DNA: TGCGCCAGCAGCCTCGGGGGTGAGCATAACACTGAAGCTTTCTTT

CDR3 length: 18
clone size: NA
D gene: NA
V gene: TRBV9
J gene: TRBJ2-1
CDR3 protein: CASSVARTEPASANEQFF
CDR3 DNA: TGTGCCAGCAGCGTAGCACGGACGGAGCCAGCATCTGCCAATGAGCAGTTCTTC

CDR3 length: 13
clone size: NA
D gene: NA
V gene: TRBV12-3/TRBV12-4
J gene: TRBJ2-1
CDR3 protein: CASSPLGVNEQFF
CDR3 DNA: TGTGCCAGCAGCCCATTGGGGGTGAATGAGCAGTTCTTC

CDR3 length: 15
clone size: NA
D gene: TRBD2
V gene: TRBV29-1
J gene: TRBJ2-3
CDR3 protein: CSVSGLAGDTDTQYF
CDR3 DNA: TGCAGCGTTAGCGGTCTAGCGGGAGACACAGATACGCAGTATTTT

CDR3 length: 13
clone size: NA
D gene: NA
V gene: TRBV7-2
J gene: TRBJ1-1
CDR3 protein: CASSFSMNTEAFF
CDR3 DNA: TGTGCCAGCAGCTTCTCCATGAACACTGAAGCTTTCTTT

CDR3 length: 16
clone size: NA
D gene: NA
V gene: TRBV7-8
J gene: TRBJ1-5
CDR3 protein: CASSSKRDFANQPQHF
CDR3 DNA: TGTGCCAGCAGCTCGAAGAGGGATTTTGCAAATCAGCCCCAGCATTTT

CDR3 length: 16
clone size: NA
D gene: NA
V gene: TRBV7-6
J gene: TRBJ2-1
CDR3 protein: CASSLDVGEGYNEQFF
CDR3 DNA: TGTGCCAGCAGCTTAGACGTGGGAGAAGGCTACAATGAGCAGTTCTTC